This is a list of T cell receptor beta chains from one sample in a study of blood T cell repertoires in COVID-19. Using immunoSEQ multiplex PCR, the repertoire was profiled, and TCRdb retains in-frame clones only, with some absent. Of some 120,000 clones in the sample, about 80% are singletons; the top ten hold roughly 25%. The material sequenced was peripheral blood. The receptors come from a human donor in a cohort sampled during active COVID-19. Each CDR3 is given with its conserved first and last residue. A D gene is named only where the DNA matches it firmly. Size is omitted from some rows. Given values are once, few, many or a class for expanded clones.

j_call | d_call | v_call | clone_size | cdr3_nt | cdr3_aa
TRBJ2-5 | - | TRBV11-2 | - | TGTGCCAGCAGCCCCGACTGGATGCGCGGGGCCCAGTACTTC | CASSPDWMRGAQYF
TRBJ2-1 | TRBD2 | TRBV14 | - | TGTGCCAGCAGCCAAGATGGACTAGCGGGGGGGAAGCAGTTCTTC | CASSQDGLAGGKQFF
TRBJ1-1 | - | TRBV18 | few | TGTGCCAGCTCAAGAACAGGGAGATACACTGAAGCTTTCTTT | CASSRTGRYTEAFF
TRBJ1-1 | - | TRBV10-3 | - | TGTGCCATCGCCATGACAGCGAACACTGAAGCTTTCTTT | CAIAMTANTEAFF
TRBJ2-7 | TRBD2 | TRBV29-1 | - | TGCAGCGTCGCAGGGACTAGCGGATCCTACGAGCAGTACTTC | CSVAGTSGSYEQYF
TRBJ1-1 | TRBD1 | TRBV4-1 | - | TGCGCCAGCAGCCAAGAGGGCTCCCGGACAGGGCGCGCTTTCTTT | CASSQEGSRTGRAFF
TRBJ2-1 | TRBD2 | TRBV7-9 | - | TGTGCCAGCAGCTTATCCTTGCGGGAGGGCCATAATGAGCAGTTCTTC | CASSLSLREGHNEQFF
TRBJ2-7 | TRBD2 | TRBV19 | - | TGTGCCAGTAGTCACCCCCGGGCTAGCGGGAGATCTTACGAGCAGTACTTC | CASSHPRASGRSYEQYF
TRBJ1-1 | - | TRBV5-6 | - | TGTGCCAGCAGCATCAGAGCCGGGGGTATCTCTGAAGCTTTCTTT | CASSIRAGGISEAFF
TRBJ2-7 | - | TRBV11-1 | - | TGTGCCAGCAGCTTCCAGGGGACCTCCTACGAGCAGTACTTC | CASSFQGTSYEQYF
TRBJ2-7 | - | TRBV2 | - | TGTGCCAGCAGTGAGGGGGCAAGGGGTGAGCAGTACTTC | CASSEGARGEQYF
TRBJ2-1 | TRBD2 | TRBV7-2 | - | TGTGCCAGCAGCTTAGCTAGCGGGGGGGCAAGCTCCTACAATGAGCAGTTCTTC | CASSLASGGASSYNEQFF
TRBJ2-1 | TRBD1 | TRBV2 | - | TGTGCCAGCAGTCCACAGGGGTACAATGAGCAGTTCTTC | CASSPQGYNEQFF
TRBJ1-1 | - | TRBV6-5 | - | TGTGCCAGCACACCACCAGGCAGGGTCTACTCTGAAGCTTTCTTT | CASTPPGRVYSEAFF
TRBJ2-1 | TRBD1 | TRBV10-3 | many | TGTGCCATCAGTGAGTCGGCGGGACAGGGTGAGCAGTTCTTC | CAISESAGQGEQFF
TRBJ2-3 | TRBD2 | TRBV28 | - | TGTGCCAGCAGGGGCGGGGGGGCAGATACGCAGTATTTT | CASRGGGADTQYF
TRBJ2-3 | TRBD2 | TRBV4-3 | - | TGCGCCAGCAGCGCCCGGGGCGGGGGGGCAGATACGCAGTATTTT | CASSARGGGADTQYF
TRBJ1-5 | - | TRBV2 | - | TGTGCCAGCAGTGTAGAGGGCGGGGAGCCCCAGCATTTT | CASSVEGGEPQHF
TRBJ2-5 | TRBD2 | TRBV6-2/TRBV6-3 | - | TGTGCCAGCAGTTACAGGCTAGCGGGATTGGGGCAAGAGACCCAGTACTTC | CASSYRLAGLGQETQYF
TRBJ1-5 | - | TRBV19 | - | TGTGCCAGTGCGGCGGAACCTTATAGCAATCAGCCCCAGCATTTT | CASAAEPYSNQPQHF
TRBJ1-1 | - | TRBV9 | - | TGTGCCAGCAGCGTAGACAGGGTCGGGGACACTGAAGCTTTCTTT | CASSVDRVGDTEAFF
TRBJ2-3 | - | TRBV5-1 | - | TGCGCCAGCAGCCTACTCGCCGGGACTGCAGATACGCAGTATTTT | CASSLLAGTADTQYF
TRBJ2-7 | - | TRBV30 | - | TGTGCCTGGAGTGTAGGAGGGAGGAGCGCCTACGAGCAGTACTTC | CAWSVGGRSAYEQYF
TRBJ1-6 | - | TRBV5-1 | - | TGCGCCAGCAGCTCGGACGGGGGTTGGAATTCACCCCTCCACTTT | CASSSDGGWNSPLHF
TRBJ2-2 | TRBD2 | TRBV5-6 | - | TGTGCCAGCAGCTTAGCGCTAGCGGGCAACACCGGGGAGCTGTTTTTT | CASSLALAGNTGELFF
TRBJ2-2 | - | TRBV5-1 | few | TGCGCCAGCCGGGCTAGCCCGGGCACCGGGGAGCTGTTTTTT | CASRASPGTGELFF
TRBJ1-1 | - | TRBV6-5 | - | TGTGCCAGCAGAGGGGGGGAGGGGAACACTGAAGCTTTCTTT | CASRGGEGNTEAFF